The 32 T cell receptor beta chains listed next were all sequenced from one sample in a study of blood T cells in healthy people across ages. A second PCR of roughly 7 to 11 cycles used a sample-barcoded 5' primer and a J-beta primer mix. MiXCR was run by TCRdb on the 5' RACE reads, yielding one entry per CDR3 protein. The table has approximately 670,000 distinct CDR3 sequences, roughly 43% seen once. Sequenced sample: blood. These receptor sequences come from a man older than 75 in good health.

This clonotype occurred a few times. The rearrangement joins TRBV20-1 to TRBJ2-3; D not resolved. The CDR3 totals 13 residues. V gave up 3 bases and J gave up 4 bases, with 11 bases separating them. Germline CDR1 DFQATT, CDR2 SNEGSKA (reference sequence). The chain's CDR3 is CSASGVSPDTQYF. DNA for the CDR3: TGCAGTGCTAGTGGGGTTTCGCCAGATACGCAGTATTTT.

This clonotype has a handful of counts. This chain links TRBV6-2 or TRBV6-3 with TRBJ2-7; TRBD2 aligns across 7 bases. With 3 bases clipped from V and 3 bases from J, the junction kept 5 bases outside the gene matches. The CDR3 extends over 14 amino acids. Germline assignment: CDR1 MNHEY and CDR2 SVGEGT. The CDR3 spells CASSYRAGNYEQYF. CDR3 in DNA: TGTGCCAGCAGTTATAGAGCGGGGAACTACGAGCAGTACTTC.

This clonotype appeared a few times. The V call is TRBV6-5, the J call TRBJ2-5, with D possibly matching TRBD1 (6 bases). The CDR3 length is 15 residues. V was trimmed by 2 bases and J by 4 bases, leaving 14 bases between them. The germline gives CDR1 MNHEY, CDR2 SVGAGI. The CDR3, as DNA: TGTGCCAGCAGTTACCCCTCGGCAGGGGTAGAGACCCAGTACTTC. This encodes CASSYPSAGVETQYF.

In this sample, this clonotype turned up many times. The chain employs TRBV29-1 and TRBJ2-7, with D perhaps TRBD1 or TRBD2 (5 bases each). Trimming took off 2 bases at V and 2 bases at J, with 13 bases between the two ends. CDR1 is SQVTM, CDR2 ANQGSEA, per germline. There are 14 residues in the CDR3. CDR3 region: CSVEFPGATYEQYF. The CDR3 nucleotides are TGCAGCGTTGAATTTCCCGGGGCCACCTACGAGCAGTACTTC.

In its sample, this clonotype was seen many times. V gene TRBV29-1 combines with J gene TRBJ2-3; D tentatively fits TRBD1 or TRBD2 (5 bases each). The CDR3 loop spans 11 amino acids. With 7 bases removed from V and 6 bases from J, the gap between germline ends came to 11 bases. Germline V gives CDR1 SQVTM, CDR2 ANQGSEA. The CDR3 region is CSGARGDTQYF. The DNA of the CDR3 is TGCAGCGGAGCGAGGGGTGATACGCAGTATTTT.

The CDR3 protein is CSATSKGFTDTQYF. The CDR3 nucleotides read TGCAGTGCGACTAGCAAGGGGTTCACAGATACGCAGTATTTT. The genes are TRBV20-1 and TRBJ2-3; 7 nucleotides match TRBD2. This CDR3 region has 14 residues. Trimming removed 6 bases from V and 2 bases from J; junction bases left unmatched: 8. Germline V gene sequence: CDR1 DFQATT, CDR2 SNEGSKA (reference sequence).

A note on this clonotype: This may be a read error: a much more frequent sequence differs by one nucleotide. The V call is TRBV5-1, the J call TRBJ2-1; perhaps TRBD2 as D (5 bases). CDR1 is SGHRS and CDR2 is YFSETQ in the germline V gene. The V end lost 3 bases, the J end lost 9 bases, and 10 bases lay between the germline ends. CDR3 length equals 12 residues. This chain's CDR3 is CASSWYRGEQFF. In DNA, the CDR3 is TGCGCCAGCAGCTGGTACCGGGGTGAGCAGTTCTTC.

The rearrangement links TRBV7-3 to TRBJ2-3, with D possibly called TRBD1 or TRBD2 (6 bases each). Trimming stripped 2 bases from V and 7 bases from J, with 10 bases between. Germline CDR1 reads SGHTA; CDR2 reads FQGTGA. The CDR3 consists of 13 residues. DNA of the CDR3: TGTGCCAGCAGCTTAGGGGGGCTCAATACGCAGTATTTT. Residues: CASSLGGLNTQYF.

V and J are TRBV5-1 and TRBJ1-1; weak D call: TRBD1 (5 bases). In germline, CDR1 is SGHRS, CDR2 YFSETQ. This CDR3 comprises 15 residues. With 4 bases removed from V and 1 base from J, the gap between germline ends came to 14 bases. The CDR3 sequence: CASSLTDTRNTEAFF. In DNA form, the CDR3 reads TGCGCCAGCAGCCTGACGGACACTCGGAACACTGAAGCTTTCTTT.

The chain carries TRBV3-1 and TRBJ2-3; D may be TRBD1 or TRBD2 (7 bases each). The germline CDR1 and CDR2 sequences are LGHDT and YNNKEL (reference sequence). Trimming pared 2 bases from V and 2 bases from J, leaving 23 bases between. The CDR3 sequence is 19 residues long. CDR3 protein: CASSQKRGLRGRVTDTQYF. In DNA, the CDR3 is TGTGCCAGCAGCCAAAAGAGGGGGCTGAGAGGGAGGGTCACAGATACGCAGTATTTT.

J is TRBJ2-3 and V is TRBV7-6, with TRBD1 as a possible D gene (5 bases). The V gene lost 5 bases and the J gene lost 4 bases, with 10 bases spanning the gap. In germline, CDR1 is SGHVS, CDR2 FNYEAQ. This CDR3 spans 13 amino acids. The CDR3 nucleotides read TGTGCCAGCAGCAAGACAGACTCAGATACGCAGTATTTT. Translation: CASSKTDSDTQYF.

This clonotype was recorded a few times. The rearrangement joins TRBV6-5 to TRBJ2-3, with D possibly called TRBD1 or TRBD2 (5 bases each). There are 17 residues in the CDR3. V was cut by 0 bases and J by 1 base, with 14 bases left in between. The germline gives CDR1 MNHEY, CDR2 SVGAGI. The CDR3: CASSYSKGLAGTDTQYF. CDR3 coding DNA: TGTGCCAGCAGTTACTCGAAGGGGCTAGCTGGCACAGATACGCAGTATTTT.

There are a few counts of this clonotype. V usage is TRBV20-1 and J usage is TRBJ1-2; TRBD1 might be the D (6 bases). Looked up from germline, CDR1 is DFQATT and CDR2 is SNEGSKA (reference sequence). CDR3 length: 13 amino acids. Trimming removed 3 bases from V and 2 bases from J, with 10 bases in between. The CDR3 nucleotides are TGCAGTGCTAGCAACAGGGCCAACTATGGCTACACCTTC. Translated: CSASNRANYGYTF.

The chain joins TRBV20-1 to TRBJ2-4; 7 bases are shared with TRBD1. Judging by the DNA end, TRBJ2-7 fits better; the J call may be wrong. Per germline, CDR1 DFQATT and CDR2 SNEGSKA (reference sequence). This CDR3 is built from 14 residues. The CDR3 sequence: CSARDQGQDYEQYF. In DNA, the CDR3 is TGCAGTGCTAGAGACCAAGGACAGGACTACGAGCAGTACTTC.

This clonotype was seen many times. In nucleotides, the CDR3 is TGCGCCAGCAGCCTGAGGGCGGGGGGGCTGGTCAATGAGCAGTTCTTC. This codes for CASSLRAGGLVNEQFF. V is TRBV5-1 and J is TRBJ2-1, with 9 bases aligning to TRBD2. Germline CDR1 reads SGHRS; CDR2 reads YFSETQ. The ends lost 4 bases at V and 6 bases at J; junction bases unmatched: 11. CDR3 length: 16 residues.

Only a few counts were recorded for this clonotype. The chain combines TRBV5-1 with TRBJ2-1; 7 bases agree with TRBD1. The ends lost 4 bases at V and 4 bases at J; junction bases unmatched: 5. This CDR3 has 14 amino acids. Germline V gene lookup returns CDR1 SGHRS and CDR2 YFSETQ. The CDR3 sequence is CASSLPTGYNEQFF. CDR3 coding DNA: TGCGCCAGCAGCCTCCCGACAGGGTACAATGAGCAGTTCTTC.

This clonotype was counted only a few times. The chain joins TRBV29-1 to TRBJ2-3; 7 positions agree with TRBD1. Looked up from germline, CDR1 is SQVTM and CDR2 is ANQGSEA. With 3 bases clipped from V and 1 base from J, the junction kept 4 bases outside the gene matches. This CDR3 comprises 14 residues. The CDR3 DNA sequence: TGCAGCGTTGATGAGGGGGCTGGCACAGATACGCAGTATTTT. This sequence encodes CSVDEGAGTDTQYF.

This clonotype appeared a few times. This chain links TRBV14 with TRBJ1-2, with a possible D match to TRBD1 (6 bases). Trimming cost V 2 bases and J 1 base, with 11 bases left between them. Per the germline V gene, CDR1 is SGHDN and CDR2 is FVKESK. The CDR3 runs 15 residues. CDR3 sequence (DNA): TGTGCCAGCAGCCAACAGACAGGCCGTAACTATGGCTACACCTTC. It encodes CASSQQTGRNYGYTF.

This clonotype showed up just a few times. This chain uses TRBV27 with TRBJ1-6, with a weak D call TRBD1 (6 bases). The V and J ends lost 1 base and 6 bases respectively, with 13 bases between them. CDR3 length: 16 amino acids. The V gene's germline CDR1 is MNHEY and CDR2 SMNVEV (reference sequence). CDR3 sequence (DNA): TGTGCCAGCAGTTTATGGGGCCGGGACACTAATTCACCCCTCCACTTT. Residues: CASSLWGRDTNSPLHF.

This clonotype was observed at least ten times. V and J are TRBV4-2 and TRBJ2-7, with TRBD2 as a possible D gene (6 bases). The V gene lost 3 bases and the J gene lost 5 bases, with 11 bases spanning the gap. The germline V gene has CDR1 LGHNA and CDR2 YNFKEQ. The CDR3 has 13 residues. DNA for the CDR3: TGTGCCAGCAGCCAGGAGCGGGTTGACGAGCAGTACTTC. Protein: CASSQERVDEQYF.

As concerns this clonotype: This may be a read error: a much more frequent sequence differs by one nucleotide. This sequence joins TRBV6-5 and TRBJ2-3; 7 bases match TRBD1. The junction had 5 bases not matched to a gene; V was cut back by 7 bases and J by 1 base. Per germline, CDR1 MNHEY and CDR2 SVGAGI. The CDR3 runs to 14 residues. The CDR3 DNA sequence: TGTGCCAGCATCAGACAGGGAGGCACAGATACGCAGTATTTT. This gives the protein CASIRQGGTDTQYF.

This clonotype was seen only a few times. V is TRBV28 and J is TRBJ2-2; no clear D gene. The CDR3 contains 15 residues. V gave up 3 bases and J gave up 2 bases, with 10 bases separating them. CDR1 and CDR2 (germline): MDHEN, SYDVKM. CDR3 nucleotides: TGTGCCAGCAGTTTCTATACAGTTAACACCGGGGAGCTGTTTTTT. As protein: CASSFYTVNTGELFF.

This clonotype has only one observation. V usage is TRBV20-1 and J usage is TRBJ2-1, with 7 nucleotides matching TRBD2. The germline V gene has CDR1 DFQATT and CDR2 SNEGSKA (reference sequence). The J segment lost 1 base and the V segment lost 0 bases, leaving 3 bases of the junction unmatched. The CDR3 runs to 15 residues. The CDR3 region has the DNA TGCAGTGCTAGAGATCCGGGACTATCCTACAATGAGCAGTTCTTC. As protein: CSARDPGLSYNEQFF.

The CDR3 region is CSAPGAQGISTEAFF. The CDR3 bases are TGCAGTGCTCCGGGGGCACAGGGGATCAGCACTGAAGCTTTCTTT. This rearrangement joins TRBV20-1 to TRBJ1-1; the match to TRBD1 covers 7 bases. The CDR3 is made up of 15 amino acids. Per germline, CDR1 DFQATT and CDR2 SNEGSKA (reference sequence). V gave up 5 bases and J gave up 4 bases; unmatched junction bases: 13.

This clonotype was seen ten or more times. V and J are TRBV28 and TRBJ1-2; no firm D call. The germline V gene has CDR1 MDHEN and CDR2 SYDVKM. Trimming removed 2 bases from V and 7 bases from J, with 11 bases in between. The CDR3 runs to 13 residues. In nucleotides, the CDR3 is TGTGCCAGCAGTTTACCCGCGGGAGGTGGCTACACCTTC. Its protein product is CASSLPAGGGYTF.

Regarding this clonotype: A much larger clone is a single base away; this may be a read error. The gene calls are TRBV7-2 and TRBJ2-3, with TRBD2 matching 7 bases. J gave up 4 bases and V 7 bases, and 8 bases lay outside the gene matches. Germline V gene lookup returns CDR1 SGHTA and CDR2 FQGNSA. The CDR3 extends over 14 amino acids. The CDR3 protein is CASIGGFTADTQYF. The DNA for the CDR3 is TGTGCCAGCATCGGGGGGTTCACGGCAGATACGCAGTATTTT.

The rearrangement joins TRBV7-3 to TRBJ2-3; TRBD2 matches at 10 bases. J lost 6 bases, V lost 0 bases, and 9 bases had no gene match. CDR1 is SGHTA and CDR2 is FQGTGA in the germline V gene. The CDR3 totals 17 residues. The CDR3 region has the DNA TGTGCCAGCAGCTTAACGTCTAGCGGGAGCACCGGGGATACGCAGTATTTT. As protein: CASSLTSSGSTGDTQYF.

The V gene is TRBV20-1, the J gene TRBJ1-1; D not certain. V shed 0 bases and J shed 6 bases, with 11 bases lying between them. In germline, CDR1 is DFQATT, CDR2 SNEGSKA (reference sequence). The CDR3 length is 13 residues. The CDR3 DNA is TGCAGTGCTAGAGATGGCGGGCGGGCTGAAGCTTTCTTT. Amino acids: CSARDGGRAEAFF.

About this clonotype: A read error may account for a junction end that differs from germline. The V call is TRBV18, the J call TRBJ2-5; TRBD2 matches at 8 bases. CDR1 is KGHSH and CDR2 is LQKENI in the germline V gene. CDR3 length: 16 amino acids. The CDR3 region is CASPPQGAGVQETQYF. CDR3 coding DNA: TGTGCCAGCCCACCACAGGGAGCGGGAGTCCAAGAGACCCAGTACTTC.

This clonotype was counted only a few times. Here the CDR3 DNA reads TGTGCCAGCAGTTCAATCCACCTCCTAGCGGGAAACAATGAGCAGTACTTC. As protein: CASSSIHLLAGNNEQYF. The chain carries TRBV27 and TRBJ2-1; 9 bases fit TRBD2. TRBJ2-7 explains the end of the DNA better; the J call may be wrong. This CDR3 contains 17 residues. Germline lookup yields CDR1 MNHEY and CDR2 SMNVEV (reference sequence).

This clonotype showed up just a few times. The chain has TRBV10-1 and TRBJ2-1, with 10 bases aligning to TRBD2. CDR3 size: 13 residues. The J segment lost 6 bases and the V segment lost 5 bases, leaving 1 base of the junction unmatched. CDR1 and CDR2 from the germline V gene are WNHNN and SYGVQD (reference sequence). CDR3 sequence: CASSSSGGNEQFF. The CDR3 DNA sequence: TGCGCCAGCAGTTCTAGCGGGGGCAATGAGCAGTTCTTC.

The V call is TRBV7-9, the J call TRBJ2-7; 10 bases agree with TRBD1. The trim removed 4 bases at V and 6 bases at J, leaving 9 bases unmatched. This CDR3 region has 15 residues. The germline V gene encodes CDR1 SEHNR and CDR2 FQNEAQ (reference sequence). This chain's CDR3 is CASSSGDRGYGEQYF. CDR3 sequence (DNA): TGTGCCAGCAGCTCCGGGGACAGGGGTTACGGCGAGCAGTACTTC.